This T cell receptor beta chain was observed in a study of T cells after posttransplantation cyclophosphamide. Regarding the study as a whole: Skin or GI-infiltrating T cells shared few TRB sequences with blood. Donor-recipient repertoire similarity was low at 1-2 months, rising over year one.

There are many counts of this clone. What it binds is not known. The CDR3 covers 12 residues. The V end lost 6 bases, the J end lost 4 bases, and 9 bases lay between the germline ends. CDR1 is KGHSH, CDR2 LQKENI, per germline. Assay used: immunoSEQ multiplex PCR; TCRdb lists only in-frame clones, some missing. This record lists tens of thousands of clones, none seen once only, and the top ten clones contain roughly 2%. The chain combines TRBV18 with TRBJ1-1, with D perhaps matching TRBD1 (6 bases). The sequenced material came from PBMCs. This receptor was obtained from a man aged 35-49 years in good health, CMV-negative, and a related stem cell transplant donor. DNA of the CDR3: TGTGCCAGCTCGCTACAGGGCACTGAAGCTTTCTTT. Translated: CASSLQGTEAFF.